The T cell receptor beta chain under discussion was sequenced for a study of blood T cell repertoires in COVID-19. Turning to the study itself: PBMCs, B-cell-depleted T cells, or T cells were the source of the cDNA or gDNA that made up the material.

CDR1 and CDR2 (germline): LGHDT, YNNKEL (reference sequence). Trimming stripped 4 bases from V and 7 bases from J, with 10 bases between. CDR3 size: 13 residues. The method was immunoSEQ multiplex PCR; TCRdb's version includes in-frame clones alone and lacks a portion of them. The table lists over 400,000 clones, 80% to 90% of them singletons. The sequenced material came from peripheral blood. This TCR derives from a human donor in a cohort sampled during active COVID-19. This chain links TRBV3-1 (or the pseudogene TRBV3-2) with TRBJ2-2; D perhaps matches TRBD2 (5 bases). CDR3 sequence (DNA): TGTGCCAGCAGCCTAAGGGCGGGCGGGGAGCTGTTTTTT. Its translation: CASSLRAGGELFF.